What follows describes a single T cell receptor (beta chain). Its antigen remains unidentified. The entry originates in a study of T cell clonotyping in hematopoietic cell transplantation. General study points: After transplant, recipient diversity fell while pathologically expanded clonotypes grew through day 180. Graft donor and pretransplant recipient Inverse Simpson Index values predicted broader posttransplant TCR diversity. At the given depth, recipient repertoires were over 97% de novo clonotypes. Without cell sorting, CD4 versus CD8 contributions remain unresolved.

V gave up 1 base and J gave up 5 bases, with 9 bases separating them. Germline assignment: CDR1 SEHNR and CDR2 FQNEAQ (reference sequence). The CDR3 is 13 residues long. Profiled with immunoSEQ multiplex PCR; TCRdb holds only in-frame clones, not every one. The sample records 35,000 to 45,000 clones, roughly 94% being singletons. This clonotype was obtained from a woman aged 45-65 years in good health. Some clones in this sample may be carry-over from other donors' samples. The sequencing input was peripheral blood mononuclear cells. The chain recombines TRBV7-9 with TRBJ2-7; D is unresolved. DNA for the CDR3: TGTGCCAGCAGCTTAGTGGTGGCTAACGAGCAGTACTTC. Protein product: CASSLVVANEQYF.